The rows below give T cell receptor beta chains drawn from one sample of a study of cytomegalovirus exposure and HLA in healthy donors. The assay was immunoSEQ multiplex PCR, and TCRdb's table has in-frame clones only and misses some. The sample lists about 170,000 clones; roughly 89% were seen once. The specimen sequenced was PBMCs. The receptors originated from a man aged 18 to 30 in good health and CMV-seropositive. Each CDR3 is given with its conserved first and last residue. The order of the fields is clone size, V gene, J gene, D gene, CDR3 protein, CDR3 DNA. D genes are given only for firm matches. Where a row states a size, it is once, few, many or the class of an expanded clone; other rows omit it.

clone_size: NA
v_call: TRBV11-3
j_call: TRBJ2-7
d_call: TRBD2
cdr3_aa: CASSFGRGTYEQYF
cdr3_nt: TGTGCCAGCAGCTTCGGGCGGGGGACCTACGAGCAGTACTTC

clone_size: NA
v_call: TRBV7-9
j_call: TRBJ2-7
d_call: NA
cdr3_aa: CASSLYGGLDEQYF
cdr3_nt: TGTGCCAGCAGCTTATACGGGGGATTAGACGAGCAGTACTTC

clone_size: NA
v_call: TRBV11-2
j_call: TRBJ2-2
d_call: TRBD2
cdr3_aa: CASSLSVLAGANTGELFF
cdr3_nt: TGTGCCAGCAGCTTAAGCGTACTAGCGGGAGCTAACACCGGGGAGCTGTTTTTT

clone_size: NA
v_call: TRBV9
j_call: TRBJ2-1
d_call: NA
cdr3_aa: CASSVGAPAYNEQFF
cdr3_nt: TGTGCCAGCAGCGTAGGCGCACCCGCTTACAATGAGCAGTTCTTC

clone_size: NA
v_call: TRBV30
j_call: TRBJ2-3
d_call: TRBD2
cdr3_aa: CAWSVRLAGGHIHTDTQYF
cdr3_nt: TGTGCCTGGAGTGTACGACTAGCGGGAGGCCATATTCACACAGATACGCAGTATTTT

clone_size: once
v_call: TRBV11-2
j_call: TRBJ1-1
d_call: NA
cdr3_aa: CASIIGGSDTEAFF
cdr3_nt: TGTGCCAGCATAATAGGGGGATCGGACACTGAAGCTTTCTTT

clone_size: few
v_call: TRBV5-6
j_call: TRBJ2-7
d_call: NA
cdr3_aa: CASSLASSYEQYF
cdr3_nt: TGTGCCAGCAGCTTGGCGTCTAGCTACGAGCAGTACTTC

clone_size: NA
v_call: TRBV10-3
j_call: TRBJ2-3
d_call: TRBD1
cdr3_aa: CAIEDRGGVDTQYF
cdr3_nt: TGTGCCATCGAGGACAGGGGAGGGGTAGATACGCAGTATTTT

clone_size: NA
v_call: TRBV5-8
j_call: TRBJ2-1
d_call: NA
cdr3_aa: CASSLEQNSYNEQFF
cdr3_nt: TGTGCCAGCAGCTTGGAACAAAACTCCTACAATGAGCAGTTCTTC

clone_size: NA
v_call: TRBV28
j_call: TRBJ2-7
d_call: TRBD2
cdr3_aa: CASSFLLAGGLDYEQYF
cdr3_nt: TGTGCCAGCAGTTTTTTACTAGCGGGAGGGTTAGACTACGAGCAGTACTTC

clone_size: NA
v_call: TRBV7-9
j_call: TRBJ2-1
d_call: TRBD2
cdr3_aa: CASSKSGLAGFF
cdr3_nt: TGTGCCAGCAGCAAATCGGGACTAGCTGGGTTCTTC

clone_size: NA
v_call: TRBV5-1
j_call: TRBJ2-5
d_call: NA
cdr3_aa: CASSLIPDQETQYF
cdr3_nt: TGCGCCAGCAGCTTGATTCCGGACCAAGAGACCCAGTACTTC

clone_size: NA
v_call: TRBV7-8
j_call: TRBJ2-7
d_call: TRBD2
cdr3_aa: CASSLPSSGTSDYEQYF
cdr3_nt: TGTGCCAGCAGCTTACCCTCTTCCGGGACTAGCGACTACGAGCAGTACTTC

clone_size: NA
v_call: TRBV14
j_call: TRBJ2-1
d_call: TRBD2
cdr3_aa: CASSQESGGRYNEQFF
cdr3_nt: TGTGCCAGCAGCCAAGAATCGGGAGGGAGGTACAATGAGCAGTTCTTC

clone_size: NA
v_call: TRBV28
j_call: TRBJ2-7
d_call: TRBD2
cdr3_aa: CASSSRDLIGGGSAYEQYF
cdr3_nt: TGTGCCAGCAGTTCCCGGGACTTAATAGGAGGCGGGAGCGCCTACGAGCAGTACTTC

clone_size: NA
v_call: TRBV27
j_call: TRBJ2-7
d_call: NA
cdr3_aa: CASSLSGGAPSYEQYF
cdr3_nt: TGTGCCAGCAGTTTATCGGGGGGTGCCCCCTCCTACGAGCAGTACTTC

clone_size: NA
v_call: TRBV6-5
j_call: TRBJ1-4
d_call: NA
cdr3_aa: CASSYSRGNEKLFF
cdr3_nt: TGTGCCAGCAGTTACTCTCGGGGTAATGAAAAACTGTTTTTT

clone_size: NA
v_call: TRBV10-3
j_call: TRBJ1-2
d_call: TRBD1
cdr3_aa: CAISPELGTGANYGYTF
cdr3_nt: TGTGCCATCAGCCCCGAACTCGGGACAGGAGCTAACTATGGCTACACCTTC

clone_size: once
v_call: TRBV27
j_call: TRBJ2-7
d_call: NA
cdr3_aa: CASSPEDSFSYEQYF
cdr3_nt: TGTGCCAGCAGTCCCGAGGACAGTTTCTCCTACGAGCAGTACTTC

clone_size: NA
v_call: TRBV28
j_call: TRBJ1-2
d_call: NA
cdr3_aa: CATTDRNYGYTF
cdr3_nt: TGTGCCACCACTGACAGGAACTATGGCTACACCTTC

clone_size: once
v_call: TRBV5-1
j_call: TRBJ2-5
d_call: NA
cdr3_aa: CASSSGSQETQYF
cdr3_nt: TGCGCCAGCAGCTCGGGATCCCAAGAGACCCAGTACTTC

clone_size: once
v_call: TRBV7-8
j_call: TRBJ2-6
d_call: NA
cdr3_aa: CASSLEQVLSGANVLTF
cdr3_nt: TGTGCCAGCAGCTTAGAACAGGTTCTCTCTGGGGCCAACGTCCTGACTTTC

clone_size: once
v_call: TRBV7-7
j_call: TRBJ2-1
d_call: NA
cdr3_aa: CASSLVPASDFSYNEQFF
cdr3_nt: TGTGCTAGCAGCTTAGTACCGGCTAGCGACTTCTCCTACAATGAGCAGTTCTTC

clone_size: NA
v_call: TRBV6-1
j_call: TRBJ1-2
d_call: NA
cdr3_aa: CASSEGGGRLYGYTF
cdr3_nt: TGTGCCAGCAGTGAAGGAGGCGGCCGGCTCTATGGCTACACCTTC

clone_size: NA
v_call: TRBV18
j_call: TRBJ2-5
d_call: NA
cdr3_aa: CASSPPTRQETQYF
cdr3_nt: TGTGCCAGCTCACCACCGACAAGACAAGAGACCCAGTACTTC

clone_size: NA
v_call: TRBV28
j_call: TRBJ2-3
d_call: NA
cdr3_aa: CASVTGSDTQYF
cdr3_nt: TGTGCCAGCGTTACAGGGTCAGATACGCAGTATTTT

clone_size: NA
v_call: TRBV19
j_call: TRBJ1-1
d_call: NA
cdr3_aa: CASSIRQGPRTNTEAFF
cdr3_nt: TGTGCCAGTAGTATCCGGCAGGGGCCGAGGACGAACACTGAAGCTTTCTTT

clone_size: few
v_call: TRBV18
j_call: TRBJ1-1
d_call: TRBD1
cdr3_aa: CASSTGQGTEAFF
cdr3_nt: TGTGCCAGCTCAACGGGACAGGGCACTGAAGCTTTCTTT

clone_size: NA
v_call: TRBV28
j_call: TRBJ1-2
d_call: TRBD1
cdr3_aa: CASSSGTGAIYGYTF
cdr3_nt: TGTGCCAGCAGTTCCGGGACAGGGGCGATCTATGGCTACACCTTC

clone_size: NA
v_call: TRBV5-1
j_call: TRBJ2-3
d_call: TRBD2
cdr3_aa: CASSLGLAGDRADTQYF
cdr3_nt: TGCGCCAGCAGCCTAGGACTAGCGGGAGATAGGGCAGATACGCAGTATTTT

clone_size: once
v_call: TRBV19
j_call: TRBJ1-2
d_call: NA
cdr3_aa: CASSIWLRGNYGYTF
cdr3_nt: TGTGCCAGTAGTATATGGCTCAGGGGTAACTATGGCTACACCTTC

clone_size: NA
v_call: TRBV2
j_call: TRBJ2-7
d_call: NA
cdr3_aa: CASSDPGTIDEQYF
cdr3_nt: TGTGCCAGCAGTGACCCGGGGACAATCGACGAGCAGTACTTC

clone_size: many
v_call: TRBV28
j_call: TRBJ2-6
d_call: NA
cdr3_aa: CASSPFGVGTGANVLTF
cdr3_nt: TGTGCCAGCAGTCCCTTTGGCGTGGGCACTGGGGCCAACGTCCTGACTTTC

clone_size: NA
v_call: TRBV10-3
j_call: TRBJ2-7
d_call: TRBD2
cdr3_aa: CAISLLAGSHEQYF
cdr3_nt: TGTGCCATCAGTTTACTAGCGGGAAGCCACGAGCAGTACTTC

clone_size: NA
v_call: TRBV6-5
j_call: TRBJ2-3
d_call: TRBD2
cdr3_aa: CASSYAIAGADTQYF
cdr3_nt: TGTGCCAGCAGTTACGCCATAGCGGGAGCTGATACGCAGTATTTT

clone_size: NA
v_call: TRBV28
j_call: TRBJ2-1
d_call: TRBD2
cdr3_aa: CASRVAGGPHEQFF
cdr3_nt: TGTGCCAGCAGGGTAGCGGGAGGGCCCCATGAGCAGTTCTTC

clone_size: NA
v_call: TRBV19
j_call: TRBJ2-3
d_call: TRBD2
cdr3_aa: CASSIRLAGGRTDTQYF
cdr3_nt: TGTGCCAGTAGTATTCGGCTAGCGGGAGGACGCACAGATACGCAGTATTTT

clone_size: NA
v_call: TRBV18
j_call: TRBJ1-1
d_call: TRBD1
cdr3_aa: CASSPPRGLNTEAFF
cdr3_nt: TGTGCCAGCTCACCACCCAGGGGGTTGAACACTGAAGCTTTCTTT

clone_size: once
v_call: TRBV30
j_call: TRBJ2-7
d_call: NA
cdr3_aa: CAWSGSPLLDEQYF
cdr3_nt: TGTGCCTGGAGTGGGAGTCCTTTGTTAGACGAGCAGTACTTC

clone_size: NA
v_call: TRBV11-3
j_call: TRBJ2-7
d_call: TRBD2
cdr3_aa: CASSFTWGRDYEQYF
cdr3_nt: TGTGCCAGCAGTTTCACTTGGGGGAGGGATTACGAGCAGTACTTC

clone_size: NA
v_call: TRBV11-2
j_call: TRBJ2-7
d_call: TRBD2
cdr3_aa: CASRNPGTKPYEQYF
cdr3_nt: TGTGCCAGCAGGAACCCCGGGACTAAGCCTTACGAGCAGTACTTC

clone_size: once
v_call: TRBV7-8
j_call: TRBJ2-1
d_call: NA
cdr3_aa: CASSHHQGMSSYNEQFF
cdr3_nt: TGTGCCAGCAGCCATCATCAGGGCATGAGCTCCTACAATGAGCAGTTCTTC

clone_size: NA
v_call: TRBV28
j_call: TRBJ2-1
d_call: TRBD2
cdr3_aa: CASSFFSGRAWEDNEQFF
cdr3_nt: TGTGCCAGCAGTTTTTTTAGCGGGAGGGCCTGGGAAGACAATGAGCAGTTCTTC

clone_size: NA
v_call: TRBV30
j_call: TRBJ2-1
d_call: TRBD2
cdr3_aa: CAWSRSGSDNEQFF
cdr3_nt: TGTGCCTGGAGTCGAAGCGGGAGTGACAATGAGCAGTTCTTC

clone_size: NA
v_call: TRBV30
j_call: TRBJ2-2
d_call: TRBD1
cdr3_aa: CAWIKDRAAAGELFF
cdr3_nt: TGTGCCTGGATTAAGGACAGGGCCGCGGCCGGGGAGCTGTTTTTT

clone_size: NA
v_call: TRBV5-5
j_call: TRBJ2-1
d_call: TRBD2
cdr3_aa: CASSKPGLAVKGGQFF
cdr3_nt: TGTGCCAGCAGCAAACCGGGACTAGCGGTTAAGGGTGGGCAGTTCTTC

clone_size: few
v_call: TRBV4-1
j_call: TRBJ1-1
d_call: TRBD1
cdr3_aa: CASSQGDRLNTEAFF
cdr3_nt: TGCGCCAGCAGCCAAGGGGACAGGTTGAACACTGAAGCTTTCTTT

clone_size: NA
v_call: TRBV5-4
j_call: TRBJ2-3
d_call: TRBD2
cdr3_aa: CASSLATTSGTSTDTQYF
cdr3_nt: TGTGCCAGCAGCTTGGCGACGACTAGCGGAACTAGCACAGATACGCAGTATTTT

clone_size: NA
v_call: TRBV9
j_call: TRBJ2-2
d_call: TRBD2
cdr3_aa: CASSVATGLAGGINTGELFF
cdr3_nt: TGTGCCAGCAGCGTAGCTACGGGACTAGCGGGAGGGATAAACACCGGGGAGCTGTTTTTT